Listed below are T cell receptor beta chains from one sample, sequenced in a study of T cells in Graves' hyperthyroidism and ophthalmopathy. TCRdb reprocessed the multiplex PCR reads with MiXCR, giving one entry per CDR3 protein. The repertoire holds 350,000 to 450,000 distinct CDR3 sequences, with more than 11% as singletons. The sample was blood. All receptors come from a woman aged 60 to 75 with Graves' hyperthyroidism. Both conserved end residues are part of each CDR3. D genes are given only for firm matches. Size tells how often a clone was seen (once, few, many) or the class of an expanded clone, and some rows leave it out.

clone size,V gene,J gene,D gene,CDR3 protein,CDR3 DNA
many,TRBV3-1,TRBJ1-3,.,CASSQEERNTIYF,TGTGCCAGCAGCCAAGAAGAAAGGAACACCATATATTTT
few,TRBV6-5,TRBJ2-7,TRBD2,CASSHRTSGSHEQYF,TGTGCCAGCAGTCACAGGACTAGCGGGAGCCACGAGCAGTACTTC
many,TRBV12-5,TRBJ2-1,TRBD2,CASGAGRGLASGEQFF,TGTGCTAGTGGTGCAGGGAGGGGACTAGCTTCGGGTGAGCAGTTCTTC
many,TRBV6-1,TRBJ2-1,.,CASRASGGGNEQFF,TGTGCCAGCAGGGCTAGCGGAGGGGGGAATGAGCAGTTCTTC
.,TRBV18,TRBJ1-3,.,CASSPSGESGNTIYF,TGTGCCAGCTCACCGTCGGGCGAATCTGGAAACACCATATATTTT
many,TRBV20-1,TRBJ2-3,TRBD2,CSAPRGDTDTQYF,TGCAGTGCCCCTCGGGGGGACACAGATACGCAGTATTTT
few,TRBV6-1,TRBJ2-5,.,CASIFYTRGIRQETQYF,TGTGCCAGCATTTTTTACACCAGGGGCATTCGCCAAGAGACCCAGTACTTC
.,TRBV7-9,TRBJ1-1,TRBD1,CASSLVGQGKDLNTEAFF,TGTGCCAGCAGCTTAGTGGGACAGGGGAAGGATTTGAATACTGAAGCTTTCTTT
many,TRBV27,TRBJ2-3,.,CASSFGATDTQYF,TGTGCCAGCAGTTTCGGGGCCACAGATACGCAGTATTTT
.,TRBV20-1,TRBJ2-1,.,CSASPWGEQFF,TGCAGTGCGTCACCTTGGGGAGAGCAGTTCTTC
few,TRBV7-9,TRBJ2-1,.,CASNPRGGWASYNEQFF,TGTGCCAGCAACCCGAGAGGGGGGTGGGCCTCTTACAATGAGCAGTTCTTC
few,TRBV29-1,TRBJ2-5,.,CSVARQAQETQYF,TGCAGCGTTGCCCGACAGGCCCAAGAGACCCAGTACTTC
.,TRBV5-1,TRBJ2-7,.,CASSFGIPYEQYF,TGCGCCAGCAGCTTCGGGATACCCTACGAGCAGTACTTC
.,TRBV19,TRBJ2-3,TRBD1,CASSGTGADTQYF,TGTGCCAGTAGTGGTACAGGGGCAGATACGCAGTATTTT
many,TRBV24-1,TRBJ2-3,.,CATSDGASVPTDTQYF,TGTGCCACCAGTGATGGGGCCAGCGTACCCACAGATACGCAGTATTTT
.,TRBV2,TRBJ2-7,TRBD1,CASTGTAFYEQYF,TGTGCCAGCACCGGGACAGCTTTCTACGAGCAGTACTTC
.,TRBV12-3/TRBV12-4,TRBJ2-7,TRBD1,CASSNRGLKEQYF,TGTGCCAGCAGCAACAGGGGCTTGAAGGAGCAGTACTTC
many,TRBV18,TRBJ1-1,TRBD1,CASLGQFNTEAFF,TGTGCCAGCTTGGGACAGTTCAACACTGAAGCTTTCTTT
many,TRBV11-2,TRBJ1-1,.,CASSSETMNTEAFF,TGTGCCAGCAGCTCGGAGACGATGAACACTGAAGCTTTCTTT
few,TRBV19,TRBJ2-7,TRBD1,CASSIGGQDLYEQYF,TGTGCCAGTAGTATAGGGGGACAGGACCTCTACGAGCAGTACTTC
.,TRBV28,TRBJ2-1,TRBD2,CASSPNSGSYNEQFF,TGTGCCAGCAGCCCGAATAGCGGGAGTTACAATGAGCAGTTCTTC
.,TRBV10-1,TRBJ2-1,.,CASSASLFFSYNEQFF,TGCGCCAGCAGTGCCTCTCTGTTTTTCTCCTACAATGAGCAGTTCTTC
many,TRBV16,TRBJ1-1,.,CASSQGEVMNTEAFF,TGTGCCAGCAGCCAAGGAGAGGTAATGAACACTGAAGCTTTCTTT